This T cell receptor beta chain was found in a study of T-cell memory formation after mild COVID-19 (dated by TCRdb to the early 2020s). For the wider study: TCR sequence clusters from the two donors were largely donor specific. In a couple of donors, T-cell clones that expanded and contracted after mild COVID-19 were tracked by sequencing TCRalpha and TCRbeta repertoires over time. The cohort comprised two young, previously healthy adult volunteers, one female and one male. Beyond this particular receptor, the publication reports: The study included only a couple of mild cases, and larger cohorts that include severe cases with pre-infection samples were judged to be necessary. The second-wave clones that peaked on day 37 were not confirmed to be SARS-CoV-2 specific. From day 15 to 85, contracting clones showed balanced CD4/CD8 phenotypes, whereas a second wave of clones that expanded from day 15 to 37 leaned towards CD4+. Contracting CD4+ clones turned up mainly in the CM and EM memory subsets, whereas EMRA was where CD8+ clones were enriched. Some responding clones were detected in pre-infection memory, which suggested that pre-existing cross-reactive memory T cells had joined the SARS-CoV-2 response.

Ficoll-Paque density gradient centrifugation was used to isolate PBMCs. V and J are truncated by 0 bases and 7 bases respectively, leaving an intervening sequence of 7 bases. Based on the germline V gene, the CDR1 and CDR2 sequences are ENHRY and SYGVKD. The CDR3 contains 14 residues, cysteine and phenylalanine counted. The CDR3 DNA has 42 bases and is translated from base 1. Note on this clonotype: The antigen it binds to is not known. Base quality data are lacking; no much larger clone is found one base away.

For sequencing, an Illumina NovaSeq 6000 was employed. TCRalpha and TCRbeta cDNA libraries were built by 5'RACE with constant-segment primers, adding sample barcodes and unique molecular identifiers. Trizol reagent was used to extract RNA from every sample. Libraries were amplified in two PCR steps, with a second sample barcode and Illumina TruSeq adapters added in the second step. Libraries were sequenced on an Illumina NovaSeq with 2 x 150 bp paired-end reads. On the study's bioinformatics: Demultiplexing of reads and collapsing into UMI-guided consensus sequences were performed with migec v1.2.7. Using mixcr v2.1.11, the UMI consensuses were aligned to TRA and TRB V and J templates and assembled into clonotypes. A clonotype was counted as expanded or contracted only when both edgeR and NoisET called the clonotype significant, with the noise models trained on biological replicates. For edgeR calls, the thresholds were a false discovery rate-adjusted p below 0.01 and a log2 fold-change of 1. As an exploratory analysis of dynamics, max-normalized trajectories of the 1000 most abundant clonotypes were examined with PCA combined with hierarchical clustering. Each responding clone was given a CD4 or CD8 phenotype based on the CD4+ and CD8+ repertoires, which had been sequenced separately. TCRdb trimmed public reads at Q25 via fastp, called clones via MiXCR and kept in-frame beta chains. Rows with a matching CDR3 protein are joined into one entry that keeps the most common DNA and genes. TCRdb assigned the V and J calls; the authors' analysis was not used. This sample comprises hundreds of thousands of distinct CDR3 sequences, 20% to 25% of them detected only once. The top ten clonotypes cover over 20% of the sample.

The receptor was isolated from a man younger than 35 who had mild COVID-19 (a few samples of this study predate the infection). The sample titles of this study are shuffled in the database, so cell type and time point are left out; the donor was told from shared clones. This chain joins TRBV10-3 to TRBJ1-6, with no confidently assigned D gene. Material: PBMCs or a T cell subset sorted from them (not recorded which). CDR3 loop: CAISESARNSPLHF. In nucleotide form, the sequence is TGTGCCATCAGTGAGTCGGCAAGGAATTCACCCCTCCACTTT.